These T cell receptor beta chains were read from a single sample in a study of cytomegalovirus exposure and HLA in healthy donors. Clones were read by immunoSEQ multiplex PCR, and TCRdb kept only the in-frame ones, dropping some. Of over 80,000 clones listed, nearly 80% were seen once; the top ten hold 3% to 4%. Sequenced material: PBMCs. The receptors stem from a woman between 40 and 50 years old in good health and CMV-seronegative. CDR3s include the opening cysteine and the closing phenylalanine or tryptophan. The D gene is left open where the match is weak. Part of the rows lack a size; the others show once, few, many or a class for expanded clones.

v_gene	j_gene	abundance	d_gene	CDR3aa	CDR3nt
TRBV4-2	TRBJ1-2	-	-	CASRRQGGYTF	TGTGCCAGCAGGCGGCAGGGTGGCTACACCTTC
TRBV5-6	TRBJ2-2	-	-	CASSLLRSNTGELFF	TGTGCCAGCAGCTTGTTACGGTCGAACACCGGGGAGCTGTTTTTT
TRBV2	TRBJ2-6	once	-	CASSLDSSGANVLTF	TGTGCCAGCAGTTTAGACAGTTCTGGGGCCAACGTCCTGACTTTC
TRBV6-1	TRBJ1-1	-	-	CASSERGIVTEAFF	TGTGCCAGCAGTGAAAGGGGTATCGTCACTGAAGCTTTCTTT
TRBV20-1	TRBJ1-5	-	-	CSARAGQPQHF	TGCAGTGCTAGAGCCGGGCAGCCCCAGCATTTT
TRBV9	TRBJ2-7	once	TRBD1	CASSLRGDRTYEQYF	TGTGCCAGCAGCCTTAGGGGGGACAGGACCTACGAGCAGTACTTC
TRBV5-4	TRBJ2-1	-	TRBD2	CASSLGRGQVGLAGANEQFF	TGTGCCAGCAGCTTAGGGAGGGGACAGGTTGGACTAGCGGGAGCCAATGAGCAGTTCTTC
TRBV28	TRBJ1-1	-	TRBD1	CASSGTGIDKGEAFF	TGTGCCAGCAGTGGGACAGGGATCGATAAGGGTGAAGCTTTCTTT
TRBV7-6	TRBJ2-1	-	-	CASSLNRANEQFF	TGTGCCAGCAGCTTAAACAGGGCCAATGAGCAGTTCTTC
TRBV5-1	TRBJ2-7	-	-	CASSLVVGVYEQYF	TGCGCCAGCAGCTTGGTGGTAGGGGTCTACGAGCAGTACTTC
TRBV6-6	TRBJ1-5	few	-	CASTGAGLNQPQHF	TGTGCCAGCACCGGAGCGGGGTTGAATCAGCCCCAGCATTTT